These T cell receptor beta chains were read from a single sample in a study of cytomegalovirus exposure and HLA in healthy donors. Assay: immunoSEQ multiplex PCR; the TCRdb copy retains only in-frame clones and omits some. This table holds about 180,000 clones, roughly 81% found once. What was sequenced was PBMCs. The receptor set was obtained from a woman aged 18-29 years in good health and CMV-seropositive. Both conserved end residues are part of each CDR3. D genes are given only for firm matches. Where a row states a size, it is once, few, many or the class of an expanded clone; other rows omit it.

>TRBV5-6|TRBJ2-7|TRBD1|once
CASFDRARSYEQYF
TGTGCCAGCTTCGACAGGGCCCGCTCCTACGAGCAGTACTTC
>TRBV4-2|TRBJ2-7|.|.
CASSQGSSEDEQYF
TGTGCCAGCAGCCAAGGCTCTAGCGAGGACGAGCAGTACTTC
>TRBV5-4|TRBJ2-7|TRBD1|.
CASSTGTGLSYEQYF
TGTGCCAGCAGCACAGGGACAGGCCTCTCCTACGAGCAGTACTTC
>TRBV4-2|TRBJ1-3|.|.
CASSQDPGTSGNTIYF
TGTGCCAGCAGCCAAGATCCAGGGACTTCTGGAAACACCATATATTTT
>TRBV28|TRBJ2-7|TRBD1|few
CASSSLGTATYEQYF
TGTGCCAGCAGCTCTCTAGGGACAGCCACCTACGAGCAGTACTTC
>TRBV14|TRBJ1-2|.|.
CASSPQDRYGYTF
TGTGCCAGCAGCCCACAGGACAGATATGGCTACACCTTC
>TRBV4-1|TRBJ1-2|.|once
CASSSLGFVGGYPYGYTF
TGCGCCAGCAGCTCTCTTGGCTTCGTCGGGGGTTATCCCTATGGCTACACCTTC
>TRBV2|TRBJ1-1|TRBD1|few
CASIRTGKAFF
TGTGCCAGCATTCGGACAGGTAAAGCTTTCTTT
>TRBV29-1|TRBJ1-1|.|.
CSVHLTGGTEAFF
TGCAGCGTCCACCTGACAGGCGGCACTGAAGCTTTCTTT
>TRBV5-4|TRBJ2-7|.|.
CASSLRTGTYEQYF
TGTGCCAGCAGCCTTCGAACCGGGACCTACGAGCAGTACTTC
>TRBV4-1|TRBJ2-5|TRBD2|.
CASSPTSTSGGEETQYF
TGCGCCAGCAGCCCCACATCGACTAGCGGGGGGGAAGAGACCCAGTACTTC
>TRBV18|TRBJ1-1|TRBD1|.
CASSTVTGEAFF
TGTGCCAGCTCAACAGTGACAGGGGAAGCTTTCTTT
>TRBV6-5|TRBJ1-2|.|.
CASSYWTTSTYGYTF
TGTGCCAGCAGTTACTGGACCACTAGCACCTATGGCTACACCTTC
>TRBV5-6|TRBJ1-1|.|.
CASSSGMEAFF
TGTGCCAGCAGCAGCGGGATGGAAGCTTTCTTT
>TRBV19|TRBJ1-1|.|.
CASSITGHLNTEAFF
TGTGCCAGTAGTATTACGGGACATTTGAACACTGAAGCTTTCTTT
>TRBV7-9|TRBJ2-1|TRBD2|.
CASSFFQRGYSYNEQFF
TGTGCCAGCAGCTTTTTTCAGCGGGGGTACTCCTACAATGAGCAGTTCTTC